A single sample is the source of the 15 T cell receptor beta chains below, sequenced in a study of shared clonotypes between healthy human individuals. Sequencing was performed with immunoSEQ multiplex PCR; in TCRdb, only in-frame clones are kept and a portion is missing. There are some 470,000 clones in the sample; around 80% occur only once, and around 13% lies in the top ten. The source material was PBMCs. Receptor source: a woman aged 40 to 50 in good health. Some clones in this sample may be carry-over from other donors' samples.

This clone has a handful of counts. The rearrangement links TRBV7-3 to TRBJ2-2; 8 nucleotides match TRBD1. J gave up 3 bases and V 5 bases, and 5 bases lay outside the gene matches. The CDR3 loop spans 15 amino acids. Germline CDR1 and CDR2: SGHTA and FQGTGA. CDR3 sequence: CASSKDRVDTGELFF. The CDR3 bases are TGTGCCAGCAGCAAGGACAGGGTGGACACCGGGGAGCTGTTTTTT.

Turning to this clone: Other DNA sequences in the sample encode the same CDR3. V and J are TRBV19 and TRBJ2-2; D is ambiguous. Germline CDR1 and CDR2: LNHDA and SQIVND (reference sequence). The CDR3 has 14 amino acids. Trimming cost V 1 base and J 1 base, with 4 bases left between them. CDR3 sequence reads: CASSIGGNTGELFF. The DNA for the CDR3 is TGTGCCAGTAGTATAGGGGGGAACACCGGGGAGCTGTTTTTT.

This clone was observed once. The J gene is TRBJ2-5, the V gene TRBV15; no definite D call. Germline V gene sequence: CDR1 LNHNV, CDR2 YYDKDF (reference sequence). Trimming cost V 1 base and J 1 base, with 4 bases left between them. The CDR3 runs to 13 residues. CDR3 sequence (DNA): TGTGCCACCAGCAGAGGGGTCCAAGAGACCCAGTACTTC. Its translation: CATSRGVQETQYF. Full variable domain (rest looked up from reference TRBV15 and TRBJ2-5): DAMVIQNPRYQVTQFGKPVTLSCSQTLNHNVMYWYQQKSSQAPKLLFHYYDKDFNNEADTPDNFQSRRPNTSFCFLDIRSPGLGDTAMYLCATSRGVQETQYFGPGTRLLVL.

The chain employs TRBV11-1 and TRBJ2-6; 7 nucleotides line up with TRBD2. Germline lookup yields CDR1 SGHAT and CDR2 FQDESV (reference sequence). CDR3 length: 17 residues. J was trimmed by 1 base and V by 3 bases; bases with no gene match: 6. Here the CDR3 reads CASSFSGALSGANVLTF. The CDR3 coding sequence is TGTGCCAGCAGCTTCAGCGGGGCCCTATCTGGGGCCAACGTCCTGACTTTC.

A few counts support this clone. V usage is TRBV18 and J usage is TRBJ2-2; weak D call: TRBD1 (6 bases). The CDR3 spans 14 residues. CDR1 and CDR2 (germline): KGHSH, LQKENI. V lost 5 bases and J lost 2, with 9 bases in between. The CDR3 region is CASSGTTNTGELFF. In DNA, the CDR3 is TGTGCCAGCTCAGGGACAACCAACACCGGGGAGCTGTTTTTT.

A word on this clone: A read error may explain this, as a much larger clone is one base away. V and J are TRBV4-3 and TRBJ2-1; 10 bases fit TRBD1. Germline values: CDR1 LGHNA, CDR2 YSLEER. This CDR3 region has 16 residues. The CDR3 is CASSPDEGQGYNERFF. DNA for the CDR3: TGCGCCAGCAGCCCAGATGAGGGACAGGGGTACAATGAGCGGTTCTTC.

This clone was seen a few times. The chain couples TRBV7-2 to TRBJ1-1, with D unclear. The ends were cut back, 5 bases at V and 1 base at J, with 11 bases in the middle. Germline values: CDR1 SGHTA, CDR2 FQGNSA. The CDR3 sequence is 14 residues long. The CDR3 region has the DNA TGTGCCAGCAGCCCAGATGGACGGAACACTGAAGCTTTCTTT. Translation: CASSPDGRNTEAFF.

As DNA, the CDR3 is TGTGCCATCTTGTCTGGGAACACCGGGGAGCTGTTTTTT. This sequence encodes CAILSGNTGELFF. V is TRBV10-3 and J is TRBJ2-2; D uncertain. V lost 8 bases, J lost 1 base, and 8 bases lay in between. The length of the CDR3 is 13 residues. The germline V gene has CDR1 ENHRY and CDR2 SYGVKD.

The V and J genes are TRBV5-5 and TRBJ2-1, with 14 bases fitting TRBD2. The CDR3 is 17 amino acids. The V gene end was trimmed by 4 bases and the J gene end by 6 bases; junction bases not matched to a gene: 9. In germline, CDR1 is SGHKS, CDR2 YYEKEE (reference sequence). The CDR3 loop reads CASSLGLAGVLFNEQFF. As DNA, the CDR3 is TGTGCCAGCAGCCTGGGACTAGCGGGAGTACTATTCAATGAGCAGTTCTTC.

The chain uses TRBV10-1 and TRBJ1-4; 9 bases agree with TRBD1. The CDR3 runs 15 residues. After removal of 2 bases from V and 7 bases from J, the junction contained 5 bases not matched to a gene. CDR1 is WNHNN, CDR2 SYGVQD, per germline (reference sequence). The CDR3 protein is CASSEKTGGGEKLFF. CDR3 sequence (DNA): TGCGCCAGCAGTGAGAAGACAGGGGGAGGTGAAAAACTGTTTTTT.

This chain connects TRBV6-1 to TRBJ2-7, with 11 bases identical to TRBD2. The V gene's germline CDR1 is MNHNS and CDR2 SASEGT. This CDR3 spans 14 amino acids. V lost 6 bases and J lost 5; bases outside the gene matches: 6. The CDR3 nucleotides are TGTGCCAGCAGGACTAGCGGGGCAAATAACGAGCAGTACTTC. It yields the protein CASRTSGANNEQYF.

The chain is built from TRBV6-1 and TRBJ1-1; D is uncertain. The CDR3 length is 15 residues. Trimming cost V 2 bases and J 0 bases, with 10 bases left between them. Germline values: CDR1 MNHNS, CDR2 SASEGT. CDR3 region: CASSERGGMNTEAFF. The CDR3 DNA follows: TGTGCCAGCAGTGAACGGGGAGGAATGAACACTGAAGCTTTCTTT.

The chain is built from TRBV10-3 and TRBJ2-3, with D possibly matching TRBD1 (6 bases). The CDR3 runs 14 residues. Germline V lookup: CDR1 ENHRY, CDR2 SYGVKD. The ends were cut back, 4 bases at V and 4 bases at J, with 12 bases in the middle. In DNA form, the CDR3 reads TGTGCCATCAGTGTGGGGGCGGGCGCAGATACGCAGTATTTT. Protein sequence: CAISVGAGADTQYF.

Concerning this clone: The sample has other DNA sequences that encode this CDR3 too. Here the CDR3 reads CASSPPGGADTQYF. The DNA of the CDR3 is TGTGCCAGCTCACCGCCAGGGGGGGCAGATACGCAGTATTTT. The chain employs TRBV18 and TRBJ2-3; the D gene could be TRBD1 or TRBD2 (7 bases each). V lost 3 bases and J 4 bases, leaving 11 bases between the germline ends. Germline V gene sequence: CDR1 KGHSH, CDR2 LQKENI. The length of the CDR3 is 14 residues.

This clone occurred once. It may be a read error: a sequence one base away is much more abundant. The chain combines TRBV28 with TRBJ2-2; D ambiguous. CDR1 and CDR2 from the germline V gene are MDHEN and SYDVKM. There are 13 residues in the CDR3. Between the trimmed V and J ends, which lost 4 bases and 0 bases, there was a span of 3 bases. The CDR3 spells CASSYPNTGELFF. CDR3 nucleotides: TGTGCCAGCAGTTACCCGAACACCGGGGAGCTGTTTTTT.